A single sample gave rise to the 14 T cell receptor beta chains below, sequenced in a study of T-cell memory formation after mild COVID-19. TCRdb re-called the 5' RACE reads with MiXCR, one entry per CDR3 protein. Altogether roughly 150,000 distinct CDR3 sequences are present, roughly 15% being singletons, with the ten largest covering 13% to 15%. The specimen was PBMCs or a T cell subset sorted from them (not recorded which). Source of these receptors: an adult woman who had mild COVID-19 (a few samples of this study predate the infection). Cell type and time point are not known.

There are many counts of this clonotype. The V and J genes are TRBV29-1 and TRBJ2-1, with D uncertain. Germline V CDR1 and CDR2: SQVTM, ANQGSEA. Trimming removed 4 bases at V and 4 bases at J, with 8 bases between. The CDR3 runs to 12 residues. CDR3 sequence: CSVGHPYNEQFF. CDR3 bases: TGCAGCGTTGGACATCCATACAATGAGCAGTTCTTC.

The chain has TRBV19 and TRBJ2-1; 12 nucleotides match TRBD2. Germline CDR1 is LNHDA and CDR2 is SQIVND (reference sequence). The CDR3 consists of 16 residues. V was pared by 5 bases and J by 10 bases, with 12 bases of the junction left unmatched. CDR3 bases: TGTGCCAGTAGTTCACTAGCGGGAGGCGTTTACGGCGAGCAGTTCTTC. Protein: CASSSLAGGVYGEQFF. Filled out from reference TRBV19 and TRBJ2-1, the complete variable domain reads DGGITQSPKYLFRKEGQNVTLSCEQNLNHDAMYWYRQDPGQGLRLIYYSQIVNDFQKGDIAEGYSVSREKKESFPLTVTSAQKNPTAFYLCASSSLAGGVYGEQFFGPGTRLTVL.

This clonotype has more than one count but fewer than ten. This chain joins TRBV7-6 and TRBJ2-5; 9 nucleotides align to TRBD2. This CDR3 region has 14 residues. Germline CDR1 SGHVS, CDR2 FNYEAQ. J was trimmed by 5 bases and V by 5 bases; bases with no gene match: 6. CDR3 sequence (DNA): TGTGCCAGCAGCAAAGCGGGAGGTTTGGAGACCCAGTACTTC. It specifies CASSKAGGLETQYF. The variable domain in full, completed from reference TRBV7-6 and TRBJ2-5, reads GAGVSQSPRYKVTKRGQDVALRCDPISGHVSLYWYRQALGQGPEFLTYFNYEAQQDKSGLPNDRFSAERPEGSISTLTIQRTEQRDSAMYRCASSKAGGLETQYFGPGTRLLVL.

This chain links TRBV6-6 with TRBJ2-7; D is possibly TRBD1 (6 bases). There are 14 residues in the CDR3. Trimming took 2 bases from V and 4 from J, leaving 12 bases between them. CDR1 is MNHNY, CDR2 SVGAGI, per germline (reference sequence). DNA of the CDR3: TGTGCCAGCAGTTACGGTCAGGACAGATACGAGCAGTACTTC. Translated: CASSYGQDRYEQYF.

V gene TRBV24-1 combines with J gene TRBJ2-7; D may correspond to TRBD1 or TRBD2 (5 bases each). This CDR3 is 15 amino acids long. CDR1 is KGHDR, CDR2 SFDVKD, per germline. The V gene lost 2 bases and the J gene lost 4 bases, with 14 bases spanning the gap. This CDR3 is CATSDSRDPRYEQYF. For the CDR3, the DNA is TGTGCCACCAGTGATTCCCGGGACCCCAGGTACGAGCAGTACTTC.

This clonotype was detected a few times. This sequence joins TRBV20-1 and TRBJ2-7, with 9 nucleotides matching TRBD2. The germline V gene encodes CDR1 DFQATT and CDR2 SNEGSKA (reference sequence). With V trimmed by 1 base and J by 1 base, 5 bases remained unmatched. CDR3 size: 15 residues. The CDR3 bases are TGCAGTGCTAGAGGCGGGAGGGACAGATCCTACGAGCAGTACTTC. Translated: CSARGGRDRSYEQYF.

The chain uses TRBV7-9 and TRBJ1-6, with TRBD1 identical over 11 bases. The germline gives CDR1 SEHNR, CDR2 FQNEAQ (reference sequence). This CDR3 is built from 18 residues. V lost 5 bases to trimming and J lost 10 bases; unmatched junction nucleotides: 16. The CDR3 DNA reads TGTGCCAGCAGCCCAACCACGGGACAGGGGGGAAAGTGGTCACCCCTCCACTTT. This encodes CASSPTTGQGGKWSPLHF.

This clonotype was counted a few times. The V and J genes are TRBV6-2 or TRBV6-3 and TRBJ1-4, with no clear D. Germline CDR1 and CDR2: MNHEY and SVGEGT. The germline V and J ends were trimmed by 2 bases and 0 bases, with 10 bases remaining between them. The length of the CDR3 is 16 residues. This chain's CDR3 is CASSYRWIATNEKLFF. In DNA form, the CDR3 reads TGTGCCAGCAGTTACCGTTGGATTGCAACTAATGAAAAACTGTTTTTT.

The chain joins TRBV6-5 to TRBJ2-3; D is uncertain. V was trimmed by 4 bases and J by 4 bases, leaving 15 bases between them. Germline CDR1 is MNHEY and CDR2 is SVGAGI. CDR3 length: 15 amino acids. CDR3 in amino acids: CASSLGSELADTQYF. The CDR3, as DNA: TGTGCCAGCAGTTTAGGAAGCGAACTGGCAGATACGCAGTATTTT.

This clonotype has a handful of counts. The chain recombines TRBV18 with TRBJ2-7; TRBD2 matches 8 bases. Germline CDR1 and CDR2: KGHSH and LQKENI. V trimming: 0 bases; J trimming: 2 bases; junction bases outside the gene matches: 3. This CDR3 has 15 residues. CDR3 DNA: TGTGCCAGCTCACCACCGACGGGAGGGCCCTACGAGCAGTACTTC. It specifies CASSPPTGGPYEQYF.

V usage is TRBV2 and J usage is TRBJ2-5; TRBD1 or TRBD2 may be the D gene (5 bases each). Trimming left V 4 bases short and J 5 bases short, with 11 bases between. The CDR3 covers 13 residues. Germline CDR1 and CDR2: SNHLY and FYNNEI. The CDR3 region has the DNA TGTGCCAGCAGTGGGGACCTAGGGGAGACCCAGTACTTC. It codes for CASSGDLGETQYF.

This clonotype was seen a few times. V usage is TRBV12-3 or TRBV12-4 and J usage is TRBJ2-7; 7 bases are shared with TRBD1. The CDR3 loop spans 14 amino acids. V was pared by 6 bases and J by 6 bases, with 11 bases of the junction left unmatched. In DNA form, the CDR3 reads TGTGCCAGCAGCCAGACAGGGCCTCCCGTCGAGCAGTACTTC. Translating it yields CASSQTGPPVEQYF.

There are a few counts of this clonotype. The rearrangement joins TRBV29-1 to TRBJ2-6; no clear D. The CDR3 runs 14 residues. The germline V and J ends were trimmed by 1 base and 1 base, with 5 bases remaining between them. CDR1 and CDR2 from the germline V gene are SQVTM and ANQGSEA. This CDR3 reads CSVEVGSGANVLTF. The CDR3 DNA reads as TGCAGCGTTGAAGTGGGATCTGGGGCCAACGTCCTGACTTTC.

This chain joins TRBV4-2 and TRBJ1-5; 7 bases are a match to TRBD1. V was clipped by 0 bases and J by 4 bases; unmatched bases: 3. The CDR3 consists of 15 residues. The germline V gene has CDR1 LGHNA and CDR2 YNFKEQ. In DNA form, the CDR3 reads TGTGCCAGCAGCCAAGAAGGGGGCCTTAATCAGCCCCAGCATTTT. It specifies CASSQEGGLNQPQHF.